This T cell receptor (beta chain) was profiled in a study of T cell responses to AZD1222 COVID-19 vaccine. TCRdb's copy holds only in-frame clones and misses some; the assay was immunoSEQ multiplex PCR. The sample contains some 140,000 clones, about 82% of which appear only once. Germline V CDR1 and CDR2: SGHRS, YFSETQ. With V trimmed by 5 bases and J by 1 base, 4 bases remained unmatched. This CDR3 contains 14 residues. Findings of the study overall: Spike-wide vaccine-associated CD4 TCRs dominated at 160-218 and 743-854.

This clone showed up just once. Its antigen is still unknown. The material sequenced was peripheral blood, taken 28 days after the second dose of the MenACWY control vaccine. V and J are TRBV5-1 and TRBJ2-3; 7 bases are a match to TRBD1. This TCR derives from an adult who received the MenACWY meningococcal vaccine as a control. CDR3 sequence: CASRPGQGTDTQYF. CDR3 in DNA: TGCGCCAGCAGGCCAGGACAGGGCACAGATACGCAGTATTTT.